A selection of T cell receptor beta chains follows, all from one sample in a study of CD8+ T cells in alopecia areata. Here immunoSEQ multiplex PCR was the method, and the copy in TCRdb shows in-frame clones only, minus some. The table shows about 64,000 clones, with around 40% occurring only once. Sequencing input: NKG2D-low CD8+ T cells sorted from blood. The receptor set was obtained from a human donor with alopecia areata. CDR3s include the opening cysteine and the closing phenylalanine or tryptophan. Fields, in order: CDR3 protein, CDR3 DNA, V gene, CDR3 length, clone size, J gene, D gene. D genes are given only for firm matches. Rows may omit the clone size; those that give it use once, few, many or a size class.

CAWSRGDRVSGELFF	TGTGCCTGGAGTCGAGGGGACAGGGTATCCGGGGAGCTGTTTTTT	TRBV30	15	.	TRBJ2-2	TRBD1
CASSLADRGRTF	TGTGCCAGCAGCTTAGCCGACAGGGGCCGCACCTTC	TRBV7-9	12	few	TRBJ1-2	TRBD1
CASSLSSRGRHETQYF	TGTGCCAGCAGTTTATCATCCCGGGGGAGACATGAGACCCAGTACTTC	TRBV27	16	.	TRBJ2-5	.
CASSKVPGMDQPQHF	TGTGCCAGCAGCAAAGTACCGGGAATGGATCAGCCCCAGCATTTT	TRBV21-1	15	few	TRBJ1-5	.
CASGEPSSYNEQFF	TGTGCCAGCGGTGAGCCAAGCTCCTACAATGAGCAGTTCTTC	TRBV6-5	14	.	TRBJ2-1	.
CASSARQDEQYF	TGTGCCAGCAGCGCTCGACAGGACGAGCAGTACTTC	TRBV7-9	12	.	TRBJ2-7	.
CASRDRGIQETQYF	TGTGCCAGCAGGGACAGGGGGATCCAAGAGACCCAGTACTTC	TRBV2	14	.	TRBJ2-5	TRBD1
CSVEEPAADTQYF	TGCAGCGTTGAGGAGCCCGCGGCAGATACGCAGTATTTT	TRBV29-1	13	.	TRBJ2-3	.
CAANRAGANVLTF	TGTGCCGCCAACAGGGCTGGGGCCAACGTCCTGACTTTC	TRBV15	13	.	TRBJ2-6	.
CASSPGGGREGYEQYF	TGTGCCAGCAGCCCAGGAGGAGGGCGGGAAGGGTACGAGCAGTACTTC	TRBV7-9	16	.	TRBJ2-7	.
CASSPGTANYTF	TGTGCCAGCAGCCCCGGGACAGCAAACTACACCTTC	TRBV7-9	12	.	TRBJ1-2	TRBD1
CASSSGRDTGELFF	TGCGCCAGCAGCTCCGGGCGTGACACCGGGGAGCTGTTTTTT	TRBV4-3	14	.	TRBJ2-2	.
CASSQATSWDRGNEQYF	TGCGCCAGCAGCCAAGCGACCTCCTGGGACAGGGGCAACGAGCAGTACTTC	TRBV4-3	17	.	TRBJ2-7	TRBD1
CASSSPGQGAGVTEQFF	TGCGCCAGCAGCTCGCCGGGACAGGGGGCTGGGGTCACTGAGCAGTTCTTC	TRBV5-1	17	once	TRBJ2-1	TRBD1
CASSPRDAINSPLHF	TGTGCCAGCAGCCCCCGGGACGCTATTAATTCACCCCTCCACTTT	TRBV7-2	15	few	TRBJ1-6	.
CASSPRTGREGAPDTQYF	TGTGCCAGCAGCCCACGGACAGGGCGGGAAGGAGCGCCAGATACGCAGTATTTT	TRBV7-9	18	many	TRBJ2-3	TRBD1
CASSVFGLLNRESAEQYF	TGTGCCAGCAGCGTCTTCGGTCTGCTCAACCGGGAGAGCGCCGAGCAGTACTTC	TRBV7-8	18	few	TRBJ2-7	.
CAISTGPMNTEAFF	TGTGCCATCAGCACAGGGCCCATGAACACTGAAGCTTTCTTT	TRBV10-3	14	.	TRBJ1-1	.
CGGRVEGEQFF	TGCGGCGGGAGGGTGGAGGGTGAGCAGTTCTTC	TRBV20-1	11	.	TRBJ2-1	TRBD2
CASSSKGTAQETQYF	TGTGCCAGCAGCTCGAAAGGGACCGCTCAAGAGACCCAGTACTTC	TRBV4-2	15	.	TRBJ2-5	.
CASSLGGGRNQPQHF	TGTGCCAGCAGTCTCGGGGGGGGACGCAATCAGCCCCAGCATTTT	TRBV7-6	15	.	TRBJ1-5	.
CASSVGPRLASTDTQYF	TGTGCCAGCAGCGTAGGCCCCAGACTGGCTAGCACAGATACGCAGTATTTT	TRBV9	17	.	TRBJ2-3	.
CGVGRTGGTEAFF	TGCGGCGTCGGGCGGACAGGGGGCACTGAAGCTTTCTTT	TRBV23-1	13	.	TRBJ1-1	TRBD1
CASLKTGKSKNIQYF	TGTGCCAGCCTAAAGACAGGGAAGTCCAAAAACATTCAGTACTTC	TRBV2	15	.	TRBJ2-4	TRBD1
CASSQLRLENNEQFF	TGTGCCAGCAGCCAATTGCGGTTGGAGAACAATGAGCAGTTCTTC	TRBV14	15	.	TRBJ2-1	.
CASSPPGAGEQYF	TGTGCCAGCAGCCCGCCTGGGGCAGGCGAGCAGTACTTC	TRBV5-4	13	.	TRBJ2-7	.
CASSQSDPSYNEQFF	TGCGCCAGCAGCCAATCCGACCCCTCCTACAATGAGCAGTTCTTC	TRBV4-3	15	few	TRBJ2-1	.
CSVEEATAEQFF	TGCAGCGTTGAAGAGGCGACCGCGGAACAGTTCTTC	TRBV29-1	12	few	TRBJ2-1	.
CASSSSGGRGRHEQYF	TGTGCCAGCAGTTCATCTGGTGGCAGGGGGCGGCATGAGCAGTACTTC	TRBV7-9	16	few	TRBJ2-7	TRBD1
CASSAADSSGANVLTF	TGTGCCAGCAGCGCCGCAGACTCCTCTGGGGCCAACGTCCTGACTTTC	TRBV13	16	.	TRBJ2-6	.
CASSDRTYEQYF	TGTGCCAGCTCGGACAGGACCTACGAGCAGTACTTC	TRBV27	12	few	TRBJ2-7	TRBD1
CAILRDRGGTEAFF	TGTGCCATCCTCCGGGATCGAGGCGGCACTGAAGCTTTCTTT	TRBV2	14	.	TRBJ1-1	.
CSASWGSFEF	TGCAGTGCATCCTGGGGGAGTTTTGAGTTT	TRBV20-1	10	few	TRBJ1-1	.
CATGQAQLSPARAYSDTQYF	TGTGCCACCGGACAGGCCCAGCTCTCCCCCGCGCGAGCCTACTCAGATACGCAGTATTTT	TRBV19	20	.	TRBJ2-3	TRBD1
CASSLGRILSYEQYF	TGTGCCAGCAGCCTAGGACGGATCCTCTCCTACGAGCAGTACTTC	TRBV13	15	.	TRBJ2-7	.
CASSLPLQGKIGETQYF	TGTGCCAGCAGCCTGCCCCTACAGGGAAAGATTGGAGAGACCCAGTACTTC	TRBV7-8	17	.	TRBJ2-5	.
CASSADTDTQYF	TGTGCCAGCAGCGCAGATACAGATACGCAGTATTTT	TRBV9	12	.	TRBJ2-3	.
CAWSVQGFNEQFF	TGTGCCTGGAGTGTACAGGGGTTCAATGAGCAGTTCTTC	TRBV30	13	few	TRBJ2-1	TRBD1
CASSDRRDGTDTQYF	TGTGCCAGCAGTGATCGCCGGGACGGCACAGATACGCAGTATTTT	TRBV25-1	15	.	TRBJ2-3	.